The rows below give T cell receptor beta chains drawn from one sample of a study of immune characterization of retroperitoneal liposarcoma. MiXCR was run by TCRdb on the PCR reads, yielding one entry per CDR3 protein. The table shows roughly 20,000 distinct CDR3 sequences, with around two fifths occurring only once. Material for sequencing was blood. Every receptor here comes from a male donor with retroperitoneal liposarcoma. CDR3s include the opening cysteine and the closing phenylalanine or tryptophan. D genes are given only for firm matches. Where a row states a size, it is once, few, many or the class of an expanded clone; other rows omit it.

d_call: .; clone_size: many; v_call: TRBV7-6; j_call: TRBJ2-2; cdr3_aa: CASRPNAGELFF; cdr3_nt: TGTGCCAGCAGGCCGAATGCCGGGGAGCTGTTTTTT
d_call: .; clone_size: .; v_call: TRBV20-1; j_call: TRBJ2-1; cdr3_aa: CSARDGPGEQFF; cdr3_nt: TGCAGTGCTAGAGATGGTCCGGGGGAGCAGTTCTTC
d_call: TRBD1; clone_size: medium-sized; v_call: TRBV6-1; j_call: TRBJ2-1; cdr3_aa: CASSPRTGFSSYEQFF; cdr3_nt: TGTGCCAGCAGTCCCCGGACAGGGTTTAGCTCCTACGAGCAGTTCTTC
d_call: .; clone_size: .; v_call: TRBV28; j_call: TRBJ2-1; cdr3_aa: CASSPGTEDYNEQFF; cdr3_nt: TGTGCCAGCAGTCCGGGGACGGAGGATTACAATGAGCAGTTCTTC
d_call: .; clone_size: medium-sized; v_call: TRBV27; j_call: TRBJ2-1; cdr3_aa: CASSIPGRGSYNEQFF; cdr3_nt: TGTGCCAGCAGTATCCCGGGACGGGGCTCCTACAATGAGCAGTTCTTC
d_call: TRBD2; clone_size: medium-sized; v_call: TRBV12-3/TRBV12-4; j_call: TRBJ2-1; cdr3_aa: CASSLGTSGSGEQFF; cdr3_nt: TGTGCCAGCAGTCTAGGGACTAGCGGGAGCGGTGAGCAGTTCTTC
d_call: .; clone_size: few; v_call: TRBV7-2; j_call: TRBJ1-2; cdr3_aa: CASSLAFGQTYGYTF; cdr3_nt: TGTGCCAGCAGCTTAGCGTTTGGACAGACCTATGGCTACACCTTC
d_call: TRBD1; clone_size: few; v_call: TRBV7-2; j_call: TRBJ1-2; cdr3_aa: CASSPNRDSYGYTF; cdr3_nt: TGTGCCAGCAGTCCGAACCGGGACAGCTATGGCTACACCTTC
d_call: TRBD1; clone_size: medium-sized; v_call: TRBV12-3/TRBV12-4; j_call: TRBJ2-1; cdr3_aa: CASTPSTGIYEQFF; cdr3_nt: TGTGCCAGCACCCCTTCGACAGGGATTTACGAGCAGTTCTTC
d_call: .; clone_size: .; v_call: TRBV7-2; j_call: TRBJ2-5; cdr3_aa: CASSPNLGGGRETQYF; cdr3_nt: TGTGCCAGCAGCCCAAATTTAGGGGGGGGGAGGGAGACCCAGTACTTC
d_call: TRBD1; clone_size: few; v_call: TRBV12-3/TRBV12-4; j_call: TRBJ1-2; cdr3_aa: CASSRQGWGYTF; cdr3_nt: TGTGCCAGCAGTCGACAGGGTTGGGGCTACACCTTC
d_call: TRBD2; clone_size: few; v_call: TRBV7-2; j_call: TRBJ2-5; cdr3_aa: CASSPGGRGETQYF; cdr3_nt: TGTGCCAGCAGCCCCGGCGGGAGGGGGGAGACCCAGTACTTC
d_call: .; clone_size: .; v_call: TRBV11-2; j_call: TRBJ2-1; cdr3_aa: CASSYRVGEQFF; cdr3_nt: TGTGCCAGCAGCTATAGAGTGGGTGAGCAGTTCTTC
d_call: TRBD1; clone_size: medium-sized; v_call: TRBV6-1; j_call: TRBJ2-3; cdr3_aa: CASSESPDRDTQYF; cdr3_nt: TGTGCCAGCAGTGAATCCCCGGACAGGGATACGCAGTATTTT
d_call: .; clone_size: .; v_call: TRBV12-3/TRBV12-4; j_call: TRBJ2-2; cdr3_aa: CASSLEPGGWSGELFF; cdr3_nt: TGTGCCAGCAGTTTAGAACCCGGGGGTTGGTCCGGGGAGCTGTTTTTT
d_call: .; clone_size: many; v_call: TRBV6-1; j_call: TRBJ2-7; cdr3_aa: CASSKLYVGGGREQYF; cdr3_nt: TGTGCCAGCAGCAAACTCTATGTGGGAGGGGGCCGCGAGCAGTACTTC
d_call: .; clone_size: .; v_call: TRBV27; j_call: TRBJ1-2; cdr3_aa: CASSSNPGHYGYTF; cdr3_nt: TGTGCCAGCAGTTCGAACCCCGGACACTATGGCTACACCTTC
d_call: TRBD1; clone_size: .; v_call: TRBV27; j_call: TRBJ2-7; cdr3_aa: CASRNRGRAEQYF; cdr3_nt: TGTGCCAGCCGAAACAGGGGGCGCGCCGAGCAGTACTTC
d_call: .; clone_size: .; v_call: TRBV11-2; j_call: TRBJ2-7; cdr3_aa: CASSLGRRDEQYF; cdr3_nt: TGTGCCAGCAGCTTAGGTCGCCGCGACGAGCAGTACTTC
d_call: .; clone_size: .; v_call: TRBV7-1; j_call: TRBJ2-7; cdr3_aa: CASSPALGKNEQYF; cdr3_nt: TGTGCCAGCAGCCCCGCTCTAGGGAAAAATGAGCAGTACTTC
d_call: .; clone_size: many; v_call: TRBV6-1; j_call: TRBJ1-1; cdr3_aa: CASSMGRANTEAFF; cdr3_nt: TGTGCCAGCAGTATGGGACGGGCGAACACTGAAGCTTTCTTT
d_call: TRBD2; clone_size: few; v_call: TRBV7-6; j_call: TRBJ2-1; cdr3_aa: CASSLVIAGWKTQFF; cdr3_nt: TGTGCCAGCAGCTTAGTGATAGCGGGATGGAAGACCCAGTTCTTC
d_call: .; clone_size: .; v_call: TRBV11-1; j_call: TRBJ2-2; cdr3_aa: CASSPPEGRYTGELFF; cdr3_nt: TGTGCCAGCAGCCCACCCGAGGGGCGATACACCGGGGAGCTGTTTTTT
d_call: .; clone_size: medium-sized; v_call: TRBV7-9; j_call: TRBJ2-1; cdr3_aa: CASSKGGAFKETQFF; cdr3_nt: TGTGCCAGCAGTAAAGGGGGGGCTTTCAAGGAGACCCAGTTCTTC
d_call: .; clone_size: many; v_call: TRBV6-1; j_call: TRBJ2-5; cdr3_aa: CASDRGRDLRTQYF; cdr3_nt: TGTGCCAGTGATCGCGGGCGGGACCTTCGGACCCAGTACTTC
d_call: TRBD1; clone_size: .; v_call: TRBV27; j_call: TRBJ2-5; cdr3_aa: CASRPKQGATLGTQYF; cdr3_nt: TGTGCCAGCAGGCCCAAACAGGGGGCGACGCTGGGGACCCAGTACTTC
d_call: TRBD1; clone_size: many; v_call: TRBV10-2; j_call: TRBJ2-6; cdr3_aa: CASSGRTGNVLTF; cdr3_nt: TGCGCCAGCAGTGGCCGGACAGGAAACGTCCTGACTTTC
d_call: TRBD2; clone_size: .; v_call: TRBV6-4; j_call: TRBJ2-1; cdr3_aa: CASSESVAGLGEQFF; cdr3_nt: TGTGCCAGCAGTGAGTCGGTAGCGGGACTAGGCGAGCAGTTCTTC
d_call: TRBD1; clone_size: medium-sized; v_call: TRBV6-1; j_call: TRBJ2-7; cdr3_aa: CASSEGQGAYEQYF; cdr3_nt: TGTGCCAGCAGTGAAGGACAGGGGGCATACGAGCAGTACTTC
d_call: .; clone_size: few; v_call: TRBV7-3; j_call: TRBJ2-3; cdr3_aa: CASSAGGDLDTQYF; cdr3_nt: TGTGCCAGCAGCGCAGGGGGGGATTTGGATACGCAGTATTTT
d_call: TRBD1; clone_size: many; v_call: TRBV6-6; j_call: TRBJ2-7; cdr3_aa: CASSYSGDRAYEQYF; cdr3_nt: TGTGCCAGCAGTTACTCGGGGGACAGGGCCTACGAGCAGTACTTC
d_call: .; clone_size: .; v_call: TRBV11-2; j_call: TRBJ1-4; cdr3_aa: CASSPLLGYGEKLFF; cdr3_nt: TGTGCCAGCAGCCCGTTGCTTGGGTACGGTGAAAAACTGTTTTTT
d_call: .; clone_size: .; v_call: TRBV7-2; j_call: TRBJ2-1; cdr3_aa: CASSARTAGYEQFF; cdr3_nt: TGTGCCAGCAGCGCCCGAACGGCTGGCTACGAGCAGTTCTTC
d_call: .; clone_size: .; v_call: TRBV12-3/TRBV12-4; j_call: TRBJ2-5; cdr3_aa: CASSLAAHNEQYF; cdr3_nt: TGTGCCAGCAGTTTAGCGGCCCACAATGAGCAGTACTTC
d_call: .; clone_size: .; v_call: TRBV12-3/TRBV12-4; j_call: TRBJ1-2; cdr3_aa: CASSPRVNYGYTF; cdr3_nt: TGTGCCAGCAGCCCCAGGGTAAACTATGGCTACACCTTC
d_call: .; clone_size: many; v_call: TRBV12-3/TRBV12-4; j_call: TRBJ2-5; cdr3_aa: CASSLFAGETQYF; cdr3_nt: TGTGCCAGCAGTTTATTTGCTGGGGAGACCCAGTACTTC
d_call: TRBD2; clone_size: .; v_call: TRBV18; j_call: TRBJ2-1; cdr3_aa: CASSLGLADEQFF; cdr3_nt: TGTGCCAGCTCACTGGGACTAGCGGATGAGCAGTTCTTC
d_call: .; clone_size: .; v_call: TRBV6-1; j_call: TRBJ2-3; cdr3_aa: CASKLRDPTDTQYF; cdr3_nt: TGTGCCAGCAAGCTCAGGGACCCCACAGATACGCAGTATTTT
d_call: TRBD2; clone_size: many; v_call: TRBV27; j_call: TRBJ2-5; cdr3_aa: CASSLRLAGGIGETQYF; cdr3_nt: TGTGCCAGCAGCCTAAGACTAGCGGGAGGGATAGGGGAGACCCAGTACTTC
d_call: TRBD2; clone_size: .; v_call: TRBV24-1; j_call: TRBJ2-4; cdr3_aa: CATSDLGTSGSIYNEQYF; cdr3_nt: TGTGCCACCAGTGATTTGGGGACTAGCGGGAGCATCTACAATGAGCAGTACTTC
d_call: .; clone_size: .; v_call: TRBV6-1; j_call: TRBJ2-3; cdr3_aa: CASARGTPGSYF; cdr3_nt: TGTGCCAGCGCGAGGGGGACACCGGGGAGCTATTTT
d_call: .; clone_size: medium-sized; v_call: TRBV6-5; j_call: TRBJ2-1; cdr3_aa: CASSYSDSNNEQFF; cdr3_nt: TGTGCCAGCAGTTACTCAGACAGTAACAATGAGCAGTTCTTC